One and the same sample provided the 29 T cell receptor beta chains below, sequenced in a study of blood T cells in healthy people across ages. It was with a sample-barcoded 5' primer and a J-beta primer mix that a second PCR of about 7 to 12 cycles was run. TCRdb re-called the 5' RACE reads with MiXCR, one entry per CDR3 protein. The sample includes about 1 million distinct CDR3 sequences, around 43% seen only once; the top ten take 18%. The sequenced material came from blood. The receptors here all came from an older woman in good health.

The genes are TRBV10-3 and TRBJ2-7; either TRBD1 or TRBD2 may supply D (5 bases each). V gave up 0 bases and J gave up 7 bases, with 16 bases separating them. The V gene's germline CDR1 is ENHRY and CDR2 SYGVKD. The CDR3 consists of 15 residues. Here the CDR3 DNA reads TGTGCCATCAGTGAGTCGCAAGGGACCCTGGGGGAGCAGTACTTC. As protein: CAISESQGTLGEQYF.

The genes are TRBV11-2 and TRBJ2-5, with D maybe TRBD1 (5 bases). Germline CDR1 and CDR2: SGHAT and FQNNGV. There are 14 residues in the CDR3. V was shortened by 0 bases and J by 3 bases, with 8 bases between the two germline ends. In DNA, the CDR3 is TGTGCCAGCAGCTTAGATCGCAGGGAAGAGACCCAGTACTTC. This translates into CASSLDRREETQYF.

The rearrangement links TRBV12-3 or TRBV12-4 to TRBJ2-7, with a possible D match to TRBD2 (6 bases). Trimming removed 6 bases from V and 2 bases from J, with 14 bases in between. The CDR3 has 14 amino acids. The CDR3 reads CASRISGRPYEQYF. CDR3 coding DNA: TGTGCCAGCAGGATTAGCGGTAGGCCCTACGAGCAGTACTTC.

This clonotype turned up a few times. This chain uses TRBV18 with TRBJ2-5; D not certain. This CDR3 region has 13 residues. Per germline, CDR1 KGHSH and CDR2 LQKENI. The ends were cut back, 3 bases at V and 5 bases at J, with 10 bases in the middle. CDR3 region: CASSPRAQETQYF. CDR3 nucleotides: TGTGCCAGCTCACCCCGGGCTCAGGAGACCCAGTACTTC.

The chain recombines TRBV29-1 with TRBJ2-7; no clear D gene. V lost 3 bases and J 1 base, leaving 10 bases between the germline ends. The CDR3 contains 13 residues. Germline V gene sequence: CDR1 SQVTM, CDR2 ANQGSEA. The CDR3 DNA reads TGCAGCGTTGAGTCAGGCCATTCCTACGAGCAGTACTTC. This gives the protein CSVESGHSYEQYF.

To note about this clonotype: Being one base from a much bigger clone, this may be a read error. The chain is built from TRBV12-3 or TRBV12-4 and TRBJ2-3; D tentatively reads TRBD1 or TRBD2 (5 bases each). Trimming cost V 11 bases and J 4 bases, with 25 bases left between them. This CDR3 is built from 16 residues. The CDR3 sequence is CAGSGRAKGKADTQYF. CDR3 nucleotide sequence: TGTGCCGGCTCGGGGCGGGCAAAGGGGAAGGCAGATACGCAGTATTTT.

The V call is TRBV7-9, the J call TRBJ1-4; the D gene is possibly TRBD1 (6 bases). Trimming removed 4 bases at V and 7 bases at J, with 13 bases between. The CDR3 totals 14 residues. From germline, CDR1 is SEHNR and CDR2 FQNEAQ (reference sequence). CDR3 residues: CASSYRAGSEKLFF. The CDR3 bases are TGTGCCAGCAGCTACAGGGCCGGGAGTGAAAAACTGTTTTTT.

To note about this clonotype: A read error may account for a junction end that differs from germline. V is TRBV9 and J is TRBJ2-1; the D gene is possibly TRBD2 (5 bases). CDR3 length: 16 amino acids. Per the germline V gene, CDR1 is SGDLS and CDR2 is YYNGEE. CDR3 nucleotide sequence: TGTGCCAGCAGCGGCTTGCGGGCCCACGCCTACAAGGAGCAGTTCTTC. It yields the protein CASSGLRAHAYKEQFF. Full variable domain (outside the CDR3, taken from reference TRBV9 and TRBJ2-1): DSGVTQTPKHLITATGQRVTLRCSPRSGDLSVYWYQQSLDQGLQFLIQYYNGEERAKGNILERFSAQQFPDLHSELNLSSLELGDSALYFCASSGLRAHAYKEQFFGPGTRLTVL.

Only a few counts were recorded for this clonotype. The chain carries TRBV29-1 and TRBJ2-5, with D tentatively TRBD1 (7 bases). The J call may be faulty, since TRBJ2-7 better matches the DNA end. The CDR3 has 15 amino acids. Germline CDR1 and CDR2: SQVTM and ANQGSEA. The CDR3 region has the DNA TGCAGCGTTGAAGTGGCGGGACAGAGGGAATACGAGCAGTACTTC. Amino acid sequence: CSVEVAGQREYEQYF.

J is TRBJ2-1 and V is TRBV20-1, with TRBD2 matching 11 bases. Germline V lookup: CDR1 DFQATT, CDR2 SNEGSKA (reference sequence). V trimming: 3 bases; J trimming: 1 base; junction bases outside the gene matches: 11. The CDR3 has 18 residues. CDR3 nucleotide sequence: TGCAGTGCTAGTCCGGGACTAGCGGATAAACCTTCCTACAATGAGCAGTTCTTC. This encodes CSASPGLADKPSYNEQFF.

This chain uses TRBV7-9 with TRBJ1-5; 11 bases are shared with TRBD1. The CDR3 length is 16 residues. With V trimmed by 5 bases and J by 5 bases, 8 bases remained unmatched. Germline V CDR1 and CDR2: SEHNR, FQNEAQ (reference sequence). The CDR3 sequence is CASSPGDRGADQPQHF. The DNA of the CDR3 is TGTGCCAGCAGCCCCGGGGACAGGGGGGCCGATCAGCCCCAGCATTTT.

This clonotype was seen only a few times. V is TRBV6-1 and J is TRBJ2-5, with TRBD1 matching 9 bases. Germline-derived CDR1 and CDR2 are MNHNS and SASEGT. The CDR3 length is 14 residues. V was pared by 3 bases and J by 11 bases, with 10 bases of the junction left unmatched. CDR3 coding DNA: TGTGCCAGCAGTGATGGGGACAGGGTGGGGGAGCAGTACTTC. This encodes CASSDGDRVGEQYF.

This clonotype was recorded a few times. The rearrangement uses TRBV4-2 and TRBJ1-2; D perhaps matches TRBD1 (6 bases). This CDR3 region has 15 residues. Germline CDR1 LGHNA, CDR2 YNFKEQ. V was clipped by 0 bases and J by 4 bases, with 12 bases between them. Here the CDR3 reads CASSQESGTSYGYTF. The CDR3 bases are TGTGCCAGCAGCCAAGAGTCGGGGACAAGCTATGGCTACACCTTC.

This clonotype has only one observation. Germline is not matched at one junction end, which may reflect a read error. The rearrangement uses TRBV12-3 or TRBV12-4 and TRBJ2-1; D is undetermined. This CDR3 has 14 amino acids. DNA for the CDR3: TGTGCCAACAGTTTAGGGCAGTCCTACAATGAGCAGTTCTTC. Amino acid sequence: CANSLGQSYNEQFF.

The CDR3, as DNA: TGCGCCAGCAGCTTGGAACAGGGGGCCACAGATACGCAGTATTTT. Its protein is CASSLEQGATDTQYF. The chain combines TRBV5-1 with TRBJ2-3, with TRBD1 identical over 9 bases. The CDR3 totals 15 residues. CDR1 and CDR2 (germline): SGHRS, YFSETQ. Trimming removed 0 bases from V and 2 bases from J; junction bases left unmatched: 1.

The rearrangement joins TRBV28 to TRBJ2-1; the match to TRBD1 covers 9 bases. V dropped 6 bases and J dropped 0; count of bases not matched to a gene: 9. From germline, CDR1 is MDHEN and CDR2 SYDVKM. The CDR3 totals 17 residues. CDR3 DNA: TGTGCCAGCAGATCGGGACAGGGTCCTCGCTCCTACAATGAGCAGTTCTTC. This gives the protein CASRSGQGPRSYNEQFF.

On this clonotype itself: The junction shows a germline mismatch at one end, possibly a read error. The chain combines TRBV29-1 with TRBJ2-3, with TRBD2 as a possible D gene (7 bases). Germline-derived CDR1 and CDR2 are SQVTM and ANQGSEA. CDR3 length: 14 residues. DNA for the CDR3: TGCAGCGTTCCAAGGGGGGGCGGAACAGATACGCGGTATTTT. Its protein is CSVPRGGGTDTRYF.

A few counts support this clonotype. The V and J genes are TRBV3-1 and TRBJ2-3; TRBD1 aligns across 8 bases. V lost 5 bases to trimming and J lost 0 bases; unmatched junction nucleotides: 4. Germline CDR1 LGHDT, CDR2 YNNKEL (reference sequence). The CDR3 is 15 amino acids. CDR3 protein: CASSWTGQSTDTQYF. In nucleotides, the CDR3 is TGTGCCAGCAGCTGGACAGGGCAAAGCACAGATACGCAGTATTTT.

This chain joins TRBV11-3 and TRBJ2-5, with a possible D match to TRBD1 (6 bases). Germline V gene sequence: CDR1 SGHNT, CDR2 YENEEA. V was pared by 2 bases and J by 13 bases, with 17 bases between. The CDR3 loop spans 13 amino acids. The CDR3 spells CASSLHPGQGMYF. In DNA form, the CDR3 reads TGTGCCAGCAGCTTACACCCGGGACAAGGCATGTACTTC.

CDR3 DNA: TGTGCCAGCAGCTTGGTCCTACTAAGCGGGATTAGCCCGCAAAACACCGGGGAGCTGTTTTTT. Translation: CASSLVLLSGISPQNTGELFF. The J gene is TRBJ2-2, the V gene TRBV11-1, with 7 bases matching TRBD2. The junction had 21 bases not matched to a gene; V was cut back by 3 bases and J by 2 bases. This CDR3 has 21 amino acids. Germline V CDR1 and CDR2: SGHAT, FQDESV (reference sequence).

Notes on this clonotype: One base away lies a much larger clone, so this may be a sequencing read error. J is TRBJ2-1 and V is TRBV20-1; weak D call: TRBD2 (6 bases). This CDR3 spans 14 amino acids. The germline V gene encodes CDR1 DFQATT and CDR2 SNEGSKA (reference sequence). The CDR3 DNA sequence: TGCAATGCCAGGGACTTCGCTTCCTACAATGAGCAGTTCTTC. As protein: CNARDFASYNEQFF.

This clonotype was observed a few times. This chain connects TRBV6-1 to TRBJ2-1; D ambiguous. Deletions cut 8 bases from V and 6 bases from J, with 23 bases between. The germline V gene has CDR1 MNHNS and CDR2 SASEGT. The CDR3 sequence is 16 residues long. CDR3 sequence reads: CASRPVGPTSLNEQFF. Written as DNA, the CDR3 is TGTGCCAGCCGCCCGGTAGGGCCGACCTCGCTCAATGAGCAGTTCTTC.

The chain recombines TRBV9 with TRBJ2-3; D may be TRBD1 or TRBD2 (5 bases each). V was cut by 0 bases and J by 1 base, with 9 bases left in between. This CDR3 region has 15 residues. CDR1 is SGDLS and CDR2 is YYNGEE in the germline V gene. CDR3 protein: CASSVAGPGTDTQYF. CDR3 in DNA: TGTGCCAGCAGCGTAGCGGGGCCTGGCACAGATACGCAGTATTTT.

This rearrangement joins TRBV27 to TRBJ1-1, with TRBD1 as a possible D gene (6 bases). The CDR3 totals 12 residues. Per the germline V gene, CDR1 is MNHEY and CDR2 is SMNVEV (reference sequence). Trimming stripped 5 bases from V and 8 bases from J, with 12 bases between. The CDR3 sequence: CASSRRQAEAFF. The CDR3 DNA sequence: TGTGCCAGCAGTCGCAGACAGGCAGAAGCTTTCTTT.

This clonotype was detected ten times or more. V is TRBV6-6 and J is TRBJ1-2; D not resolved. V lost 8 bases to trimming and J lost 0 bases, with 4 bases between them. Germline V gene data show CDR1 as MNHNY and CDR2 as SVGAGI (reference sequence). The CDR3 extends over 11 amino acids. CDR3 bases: TGTGCCAGCGCAGCTAACTATGGCTACACCTTC. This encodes CASAANYGYTF.

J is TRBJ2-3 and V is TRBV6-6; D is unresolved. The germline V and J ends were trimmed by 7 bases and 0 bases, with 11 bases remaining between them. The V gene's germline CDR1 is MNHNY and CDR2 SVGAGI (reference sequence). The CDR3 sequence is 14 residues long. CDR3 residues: CASTPKKSTDTQYF. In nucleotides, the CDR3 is TGTGCCAGCACGCCTAAGAAGAGCACAGATACGCAGTATTTT.

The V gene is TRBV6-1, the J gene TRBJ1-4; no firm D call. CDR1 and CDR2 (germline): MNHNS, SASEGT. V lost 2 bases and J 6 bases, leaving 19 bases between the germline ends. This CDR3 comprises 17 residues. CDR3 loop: CASSEISIHESDEKLFF. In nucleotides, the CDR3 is TGTGCCAGCAGTGAAATCTCGATACACGAATCGGATGAAAAACTGTTTTTT.

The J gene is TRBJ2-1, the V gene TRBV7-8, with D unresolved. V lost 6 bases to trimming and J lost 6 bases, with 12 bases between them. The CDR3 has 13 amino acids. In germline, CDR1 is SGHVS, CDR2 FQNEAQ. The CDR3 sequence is CASSPRVGNEQFF. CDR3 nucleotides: TGTGCCAGCAGTCCTCGGGTTGGCAATGAGCAGTTCTTC.

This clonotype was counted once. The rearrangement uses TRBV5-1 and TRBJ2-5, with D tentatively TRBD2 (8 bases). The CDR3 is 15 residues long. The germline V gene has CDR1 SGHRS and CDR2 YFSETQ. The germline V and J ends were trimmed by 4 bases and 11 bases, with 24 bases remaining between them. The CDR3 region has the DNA TGCGCCAGCAGCCCAGGGGGACTAGGGTCCCATGAGCAGTACTTC. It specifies CASSPGGLGSHEQYF. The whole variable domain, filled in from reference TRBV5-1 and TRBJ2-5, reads KAGVTQTPRYLIKTRGQQVTLSCSPISGHRSVSWYQQTPGQGLQFLFEYFSETQRNKGNFPGRFSGRQFSNSRSEMNVSTLELGDSALYLCASSPGGLGSHEQYFGPGTRLLVL.